This entry describes one TCR beta chain. This entry is derived from a study of blood T cell repertoires in COVID-19. Germline V gene lookup returns CDR1 SNHLY and CDR2 FYNNEI. The V gene lost 0 bases and the J gene lost 5 bases, with 4 bases spanning the gap. This CDR3 spans 13 amino acids. Libraries were prepared by immunoSEQ multiplex PCR; TCRdb keeps only in-frame clonotypes and omits some of them. This sample carries more than 120,000 clones, roughly nine tenths of them seen once, and the ten largest clones take 1.5% to 2%. Sequencing input: peripheral blood. The TCR sequence derives from a human donor in a cohort sampled during active COVID-19. The chain combines TRBV2 with TRBJ2-2; D gene unclear. CDR3 in amino acids: CASSEARTGELFF. CDR3 in DNA: TGTGCCAGCAGTGAAGCGCGGACCGGGGAGCTGTTTTTT. Filled out from reference TRBV2 and TRBJ2-2, the complete variable domain reads EPEVTQTPSHQVTQMGQEVILRCVPISNHLYFYWYRQILGQKVEFLVSFYNNEISEKSEIFDDQFSVERPDGSNFTLKIRSTKLEDSAMYFCASSEARTGELFFGEGSRLTVL.